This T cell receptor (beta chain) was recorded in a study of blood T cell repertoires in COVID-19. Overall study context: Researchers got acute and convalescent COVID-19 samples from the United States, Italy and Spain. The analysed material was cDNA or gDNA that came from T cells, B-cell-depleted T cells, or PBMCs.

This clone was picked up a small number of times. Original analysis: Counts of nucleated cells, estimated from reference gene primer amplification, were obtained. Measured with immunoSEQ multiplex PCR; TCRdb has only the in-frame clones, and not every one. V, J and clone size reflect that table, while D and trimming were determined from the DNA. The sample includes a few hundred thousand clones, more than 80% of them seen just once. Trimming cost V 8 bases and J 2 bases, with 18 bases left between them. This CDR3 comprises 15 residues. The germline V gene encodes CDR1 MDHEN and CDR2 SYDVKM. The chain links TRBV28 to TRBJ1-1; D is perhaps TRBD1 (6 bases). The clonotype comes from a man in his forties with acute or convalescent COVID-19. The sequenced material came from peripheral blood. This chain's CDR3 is CASLYSGQYNTEAFF. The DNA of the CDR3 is TGTGCCAGCCTCTATTCCGGACAGTACAACACTGAAGCTTTCTTT.